The next 10 T cell receptor beta chains were all read from a single sample in a study of T cell responses to AZD1222 COVID-19 vaccine. Here immunoSEQ multiplex PCR was the method, and the copy in TCRdb shows in-frame clones only, minus some. This table has fewer than 200,000 clones, approximately 92% appearing once. The sequenced sample was peripheral blood, obtained on day 0 of AZD1222 vaccination. The origin of the receptors is an adult in good health.

This chain joins TRBV18 and TRBJ2-3, with a possible D match to TRBD2 (6 bases). CDR1 KGHSH and CDR2 LQKENI come from the germline V gene. CDR3 length: 15 amino acids. V lost 0 bases to trimming and J lost 1 base, with 8 bases between them. CDR3 nucleotide sequence: TGTGCCAGCTCACCACCAGGGACTCGCACAGATACGCAGTATTTT. Encoded protein: CASSPPGTRTDTQYF. Variable domain in full (rest from reference TRBV18 and TRBJ2-3): NAGVMQNPRHLVRRRGQEARLRCSPMKGHSHVYWYRQLPEEGLKFMVYLQKENIIDESGMPKERFSAEFPKEGPSILRIQQVVRGDSAAYFCASSPPGTRTDTQYFGPGTRLTVL.

V gene TRBV4-2 combines with J gene TRBJ2-7; 9 nucleotides align to TRBD2. CDR1 and CDR2 from the germline V gene are LGHNA and YNFKEQ. The CDR3 length is 14 residues. Trimming removed 4 bases from V and 6 bases from J; junction bases left unmatched: 7. This CDR3 is CASSPASGDFEQYF. DNA for the CDR3: TGTGCCAGCAGCCCCGCTAGCGGGGATTTCGAGCAGTACTTC.

The J gene is TRBJ2-1, the V gene TRBV27, with D hard to call. CDR3 size: 15 residues. Trimming left V 8 bases short and J 2 bases short, with 16 bases between. The germline V gene has CDR1 MNHEY and CDR2 SMNVEV (reference sequence). CDR3 loop: CASCWTRSTYNEQFF. The CDR3 DNA reads as TGTGCCAGCTGTTGGACCCGTTCTACCTACAATGAGCAGTTCTTC.

The chain combines TRBV19 with TRBJ1-2; tentative D call: TRBD1 (6 bases). There are 16 residues in the CDR3. Germline values: CDR1 LNHDA, CDR2 SQIVND (reference sequence). The ends were cut back, 5 bases at V and 4 bases at J, with 20 bases in the middle. CDR3 DNA sequence: TGTGCCAGTAGTGAAATGGGGGCCGAAAATGGCTATGGCTACACCTTC. Its protein is CASSEMGAENGYGYTF.

This chain joins TRBV5-1 and TRBJ1-4; D is unclear. Trimming took 7 bases from V and 1 from J, leaving 8 bases between them. This CDR3 is built from 13 residues. Germline-derived CDR1 and CDR2 are SGHRS and YFSETQ. The CDR3 sequence: CASRERTNEKLFF. CDR3 nucleotides: TGCGCCAGCCGGGAAAGAACTAATGAAAAACTGTTTTTT.

Only one count was recorded for this clone. The rearrangement joins TRBV9 to TRBJ1-2, with D perhaps TRBD1 (5 bases). The CDR3 is made up of 14 amino acids. The germline CDR1 and CDR2 sequences are SGDLS and YYNGEE. The germline V and J ends were trimmed by 0 bases and 8 bases, with 14 bases remaining between them. The CDR3: CASSVASGWGGYTF. Here the CDR3 DNA reads TGTGCCAGCAGCGTAGCTTCGGGGTGGGGCGGCTACACCTTC.

This sequence joins TRBV7-9 and TRBJ2-5; no clear D gene. In germline, CDR1 is SEHNR, CDR2 FQNEAQ (reference sequence). V lost 5 bases and J 4 bases, leaving 14 bases between the germline ends. The CDR3 has 14 residues. The chain's CDR3 is CASSPDLSPETQYF. CDR3 bases: TGTGCCAGCAGCCCAGACTTGTCCCCAGAGACCCAGTACTTC.

The chain has TRBV25-1 and TRBJ1-2; 9 nucleotides align to TRBD1. Germline-derived CDR1 and CDR2 are MGHDK and SYGVNS. There are 14 residues in the CDR3. V was clipped by 2 bases and J by 6 bases; unmatched bases: 4. In nucleotides, the CDR3 is TGTGCCAGCAGTGAAGGACAGGGGAGGAATGGCTACACCTTC. It translates to CASSEGQGRNGYTF.

This chain joins TRBV7-5 and TRBJ2-7. TRBV7-5 is marked as a pseudogene. The CDR3 loop spans 15 amino acids. The CDR3 DNA is TGTGTCAGAAGCTTAGAGGGGACGCTAGCCTACGAGCAGTACTTC. Protein: CVRSLEGTLAYEQYF.

The V call is TRBV18, the J call TRBJ2-3; possibly TRBD1 or TRBD2 for D (6 bases each). CDR1 is KGHSH, CDR2 LQKENI, per germline. V lost 8 bases and J lost 1, with 13 bases in between. The CDR3 sequence is 14 residues long. CDR3 in amino acids: CASLGGGGTDTQYF. The DNA of the CDR3 is TGTGCCAGCCTCGGGGGCGGCGGCACAGATACGCAGTATTTT.